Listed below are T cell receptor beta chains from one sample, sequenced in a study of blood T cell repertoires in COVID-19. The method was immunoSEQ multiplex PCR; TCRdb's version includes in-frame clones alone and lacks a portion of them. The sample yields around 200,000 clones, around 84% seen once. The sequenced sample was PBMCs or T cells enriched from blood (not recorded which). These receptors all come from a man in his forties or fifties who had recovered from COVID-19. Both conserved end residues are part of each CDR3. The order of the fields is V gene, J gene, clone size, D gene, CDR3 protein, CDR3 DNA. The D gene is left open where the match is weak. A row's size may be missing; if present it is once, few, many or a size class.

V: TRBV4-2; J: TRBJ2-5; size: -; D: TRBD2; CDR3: CASSPGTSGKETQYF; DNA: TGTGCCAGCAGCCCTGGGACTAGCGGAAAAGAGACCCAGTACTTC
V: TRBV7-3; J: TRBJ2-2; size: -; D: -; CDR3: CASSLGHGELFF; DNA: TGTGCCAGCAGCTTAGGGCACGGGGAGCTGTTTTTT
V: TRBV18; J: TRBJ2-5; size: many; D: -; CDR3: CASSPEKSSVRPKTQYF; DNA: TGTGCCAGCTCACCGGAGAAGTCTAGCGTCCGGCCCAAGACCCAGTACTTC
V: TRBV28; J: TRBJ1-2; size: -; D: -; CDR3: CASSLWGSYGYTF; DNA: TGTGCCAGCAGTTTATGGGGGAGCTATGGCTACACCTTC
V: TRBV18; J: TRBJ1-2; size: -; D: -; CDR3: CASSPRGPDGYTF; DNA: TGTGCCAGCTCACCAAGGGGCCCGGATGGCTACACCTTC
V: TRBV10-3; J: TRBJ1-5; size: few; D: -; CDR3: CAISESPGSNQPQHF; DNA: TGTGCCATCAGTGAGTCGCCCGGTAGCAATCAGCCCCAGCATTTT
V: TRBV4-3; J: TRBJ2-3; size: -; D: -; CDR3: CASSQALGGGGTDTQYF; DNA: TGCGCCAGCAGCCAGGCTCTCGGAGGCGGGGGCACAGATACGCAGTATTTT
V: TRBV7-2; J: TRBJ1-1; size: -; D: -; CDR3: CASSSTMNTEAFF; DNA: TGTGCCAGCAGCTCGACAATGAACACTGAAGCTTTCTTT
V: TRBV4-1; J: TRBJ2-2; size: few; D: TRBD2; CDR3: CASSQEGLAGVRELFF; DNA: TGCGCCAGCAGCCAGGAAGGACTAGCGGGAGTGCGGGAGCTGTTTTTT
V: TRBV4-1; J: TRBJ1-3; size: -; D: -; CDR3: CATYSGNTIYF; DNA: TGCGCCACCTACTCTGGAAACACCATATATTTT
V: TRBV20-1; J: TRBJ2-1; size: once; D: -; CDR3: CSASGYNEQFF; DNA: TGCAGTGCTAGCGGCTACAATGAGCAGTTCTTC
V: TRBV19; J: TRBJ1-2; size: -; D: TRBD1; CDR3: CASSTGQLIYGYTF; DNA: TGTGCCAGTAGTACGGGACAGTTAATTTATGGCTACACCTTC
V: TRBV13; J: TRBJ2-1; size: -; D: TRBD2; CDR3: CASSKGGTSVYNEQFF; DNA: TGTGCCAGCAGCAAAGGTGGGACTAGCGTTTACAATGAGCAGTTCTTC
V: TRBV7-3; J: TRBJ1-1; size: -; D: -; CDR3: CASSLSYATEAFF; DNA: TGTGCCAGCAGCTTAAGTTACGCGACTGAAGCTTTCTTT
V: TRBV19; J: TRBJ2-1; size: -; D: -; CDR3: CASTLLAGTYNEQFF; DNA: TGTGCCAGTACCCTCCTCGCAGGGACCTACAATGAGCAGTTCTTC
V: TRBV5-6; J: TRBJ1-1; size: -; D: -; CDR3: CASVIRGSTEAFF; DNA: TGTGCCAGCGTCATAAGGGGTAGTACTGAAGCTTTCTTT
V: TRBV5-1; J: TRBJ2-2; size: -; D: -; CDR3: CASSLGTSNTGELFF; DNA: TGCGCCAGCAGTCTCGGGACATCAAACACCGGGGAGCTGTTTTTT
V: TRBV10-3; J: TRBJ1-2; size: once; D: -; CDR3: CAIVQFSGGSYTF; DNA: TGTGCCATCGTACAATTTTCGGGGGGTAGCTACACCTTC
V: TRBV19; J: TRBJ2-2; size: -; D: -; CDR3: CASSIVGGAAGELFF; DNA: TGTGCCAGTAGTATAGTAGGGGGAGCAGCCGGGGAGCTGTTTTTT
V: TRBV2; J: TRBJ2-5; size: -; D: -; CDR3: CASSERTVRQETQYF; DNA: TGTGCCAGCAGTGAAAGGACAGTTAGACAAGAGACCCAGTACTTC
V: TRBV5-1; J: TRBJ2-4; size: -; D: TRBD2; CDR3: CASSPFREGRDIQYF; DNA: TGCGCCAGCAGTCCTTTCCGGGAGGGGAGGGACATTCAGTACTTC
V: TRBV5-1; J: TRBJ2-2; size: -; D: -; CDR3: CASSLAALYTGELFF; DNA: TGCGCCAGCAGCTTGGCCGCACTTTACACCGGGGAGCTGTTTTTT
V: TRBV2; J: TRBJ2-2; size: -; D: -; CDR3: CASSEERNTGELFF; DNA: TGTGCCAGCAGTGAGGAGCGGAACACCGGGGAGCTGTTTTTT
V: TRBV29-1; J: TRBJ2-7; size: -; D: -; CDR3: CSAKDTGSSYEQYF; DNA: TGCAGCGCTAAAGATACAGGGAGCTCCTACGAGCAGTACTTC
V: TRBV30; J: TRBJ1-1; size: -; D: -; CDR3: CAWSLSTGATFF; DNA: TGTGCCTGGAGTCTATCGACAGGAGCGACTTTCTTT
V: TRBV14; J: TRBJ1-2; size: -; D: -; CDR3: CASSQVGHKAEGYTF; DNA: TGTGCCAGCAGCCAAGTGGGACATAAGGCGGAAGGCTACACCTTC
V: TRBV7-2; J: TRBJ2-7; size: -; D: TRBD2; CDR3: CASSSQPTRTSGSEQYF; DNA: TGTGCCAGCAGCTCCCAACCCACTCGAACTAGCGGCAGCGAGCAGTACTTC
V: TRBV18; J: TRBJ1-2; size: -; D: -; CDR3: CASSPLPGAEANYGYTF; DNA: TGTGCCAGCTCACCGTTGCCAGGGGCGGAAGCTAACTATGGCTACACCTTC
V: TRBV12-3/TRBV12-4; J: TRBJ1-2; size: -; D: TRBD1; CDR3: CASSKTGGSYTF; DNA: TGTGCCAGCAGCAAAACAGGGGGGAGCTACACCTTC
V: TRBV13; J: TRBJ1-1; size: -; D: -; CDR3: CASGEGALNTEAFF; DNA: TGTGCCAGCGGAGAAGGAGCCTTGAACACTGAAGCTTTCTTT
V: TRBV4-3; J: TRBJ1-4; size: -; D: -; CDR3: CASSQVSEGKLFF; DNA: TGCGCCAGCAGCCAAGTTTCGGAGGGAAAACTGTTTTTT
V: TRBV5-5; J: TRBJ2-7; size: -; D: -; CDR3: CASSLVLHEQYF; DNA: TGTGCCAGCAGCTTGGTTCTCCACGAGCAGTACTTC
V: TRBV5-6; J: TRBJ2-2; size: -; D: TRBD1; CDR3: CASSPSDRGRTGELFF; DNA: TGTGCCAGCAGCCCGTCAGACAGGGGGCGAACCGGGGAGCTGTTTTTT
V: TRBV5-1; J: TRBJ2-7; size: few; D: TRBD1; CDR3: CASSPTTGGPYEQYF; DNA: TGCGCCAGCAGCCCGACAACAGGGGGACCCTACGAGCAGTACTTC
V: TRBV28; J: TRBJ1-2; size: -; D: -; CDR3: CASLIAGDPGGYTF; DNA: TGTGCCAGCTTGATTGCAGGGGACCCAGGTGGCTACACCTTC
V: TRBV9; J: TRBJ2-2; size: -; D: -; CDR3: CASSPWGDTGELFF; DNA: TGTGCCAGCAGCCCATGGGGGGACACCGGGGAGCTGTTTTTT
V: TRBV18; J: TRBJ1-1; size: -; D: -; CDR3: CASSPRPGSLNTEAFF; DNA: TGTGCCAGCTCACCACGCCCCGGGAGTTTAAACACTGAAGCTTTCTTT